These 18 T cell receptor beta chains were sequenced from one sample in a study of blood T cell repertoires in COVID-19. The repertoire was sequenced with immunoSEQ multiplex PCR; TCRdb's copy has only in-frame clones and lacks some. In the table there are a few hundred thousand clones, about 85% of which are singletons. Sequenced sample: peripheral blood. Source of these receptors: a human donor with COVID-19, enrolled during active disease. The donor label of this sample is uncertain.

The V call is TRBV9, the J call TRBJ1-2; D may be TRBD1 (5 bases). The germline V gene encodes CDR1 SGDLS and CDR2 YYNGEE. CDR3 length: 15 amino acids. V lost 0 bases to trimming and J lost 2 bases, with 11 bases between them. The DNA of the CDR3 is TGTGCCAGCAGCGTAGCTTTGACAGAGAACTATGGCTACACCTTC. This encodes CASSVALTENYGYTF.

This sequence joins TRBV6-5 and TRBJ1-2, with D unclear. Trimming removed 7 bases from V and 7 bases from J, with 13 bases in between. The CDR3 consists of 12 residues. Germline V gives CDR1 MNHEY, CDR2 SVGAGI. CDR3 in amino acids: CASTPGAAGYTF. The CDR3 DNA follows: TGTGCCAGCACCCCGGGAGCGGCTGGCTACACCTTC.

The V and J genes are TRBV30 and TRBJ2-5; 10 nucleotides agree with TRBD2. This CDR3 is 15 amino acids long. In germline, CDR1 is GTSNPN, CDR2 SVGIG (reference sequence). Trimming removed 1 base from V and 4 bases from J; junction bases left unmatched: 6. CDR3 sequence: CAWSALAGESETQYF. For the CDR3, the DNA is TGTGCCTGGAGTGCGCTAGCGGGAGAGTCAGAGACCCAGTACTTC. The whole variable domain, remainder taken from reference TRBV30 and TRBJ2-5, is SQTIHQWPATLVQPVGSPLSLECTVEGTSNPNLYWYRQAAGRGLQLLFYSVGIGQISSEVPQNLSASRPQDRQFILSSKKLLLSDSGFYLCAWSALAGESETQYFGPGTRLLVL.

The gene calls are TRBV27 and TRBJ1-3; 9 nucleotides line up with TRBD1. V lost 11 bases and J lost 0; bases outside the gene matches: 26. Per germline, CDR1 MNHEY and CDR2 SMNVEV (reference sequence). CDR3 size: 21 residues. CDR3 nucleotide sequence: TGTGCCCGAGTCCCTATACGGCCGGACAGGGGATACAGGAGCTCTGGAAACACCATATATTTT. Its protein is CARVPIRPDRGYRSSGNTIYF.

The chain combines TRBV27 with TRBJ1-5; D uncertain. V was clipped by 2 bases and J by 3 bases, with 11 bases between them. The CDR3 consists of 15 residues. Per germline, CDR1 MNHEY and CDR2 SMNVEV (reference sequence). The CDR3 nucleotides read TGTGCCAGCAGTTTAAATTGGCAGGCCAATCAGCCCCAGCATTTT. This encodes CASSLNWQANQPQHF.

This clone came up once. The chain recombines TRBV30 with TRBJ1-1; 7 bases are shared with TRBD1. V shed 5 bases and J 2 bases; nucleotides not matched to a gene: 5. Germline V gene data show CDR1 as GTSNPN and CDR2 as SVGIG (reference sequence). The length of the CDR3 is 13 residues. The CDR3 sequence: CAWAGQSNTEAFF. In nucleotides, the CDR3 is TGTGCCTGGGCGGGACAGTCCAACACTGAAGCTTTCTTT.

The chain recombines TRBV11-3 with TRBJ1-6; no firm D call. V was cut by 3 bases and J by 8 bases, with 8 bases left in between. The CDR3 has 13 amino acids. Per germline, CDR1 SGHNT and CDR2 YENEEA. The CDR3, as DNA: TGTGCCAGCAGCTTGAGCCGCGATTCACCCCTCCACTTT. Protein: CASSLSRDSPLHF. The entire variable domain, with the rest obtained from reference TRBV11-3 and TRBJ1-6, is as follows: EAGVVQSPRYKIIEKKQPVAFWCNPISGHNTLYWYLQNLGQGPELLIRYENEEAVDDSQLPKDRFSAERLKGVDSTLKIQPAELGDSAVYLCASSLSRDSPLHFGNGTRLTVT.

The rearrangement links TRBV10-3 to TRBJ2-1, with TRBD2 identical over 8 bases. Trimming took 8 bases from V and 10 from J; bases not matched to a gene: 13. This CDR3 has 14 amino acids. Germline-derived CDR1 and CDR2 are ENHRY and SYGVKD. This chain's CDR3 is CAIQDGTSRQEQFF. Written as DNA, the CDR3 is TGTGCCATCCAGGACGGGACTAGTAGGCAGGAGCAGTTCTTC.

V usage is TRBV3-1 (or the pseudogene TRBV3-2) and J usage is TRBJ1-3; D remains unclear. Germline CDR1 LGHDT, CDR2 YNNKEL (reference sequence). V lost 1 base and J lost 4, with 14 bases in between. This CDR3 has 16 residues. The CDR3 here is CASSQALDTEGNTIYF. CDR3 nucleotides: TGTGCCAGCAGCCAAGCCCTCGACACCGAGGGAAACACCATATATTTT.

The chain carries TRBV2 and TRBJ2-7, with D uncertain. Germline loops: CDR1 SNHLY, CDR2 FYNNEI. The CDR3 contains 14 residues. The V end lost 7 bases, the J end lost 5 bases, and 18 bases lay between the germline ends. The CDR3 loop is CASILALSQDEQYF. DNA for the CDR3: TGTGCCAGCATTCTGGCCCTTAGTCAGGACGAGCAGTACTTC.

The chain recombines TRBV2 with TRBJ1-2, with D possibly TRBD1 on 5 matching bases. The length of the CDR3 is 13 residues. V shed 8 bases and J shed 4 bases, with 14 bases lying between them. Germline CDR1 and CDR2: SNHLY and FYNNEI. The CDR3 DNA sequence: TGTGCCAGCGATTCGCAGGGAACCTATGGCTACACCTTC. Protein sequence: CASDSQGTYGYTF.

The rearrangement uses TRBV2 and TRBJ1-1; D not resolved. Germline V gives CDR1 SNHLY, CDR2 FYNNEI. There are 14 residues in the CDR3. V lost 3 bases, J lost 1 base, and 9 bases lay in between. The CDR3 is CASSDFRKNTEAFF. DNA of the CDR3: TGTGCCAGCAGTGATTTCCGTAAGAACACTGAAGCTTTCTTT.

The chain is built from TRBV7-9 and TRBJ2-3; unclear D gene. Trimming shortened V by 5 bases and J by 2 bases, and 5 bases separated the two germline ends. CDR1 and CDR2 (germline): SEHNR, FQNEAQ (reference sequence). This CDR3 is built from 12 residues. The CDR3 is CASSRDTDTQYF. The CDR3, as DNA: TGTGCCAGCAGCCGCGACACAGATACGCAGTATTTT.

V is TRBV28 and J is TRBJ1-5; 9 nucleotides match TRBD1. V trimming: 3 bases; J trimming: 4 bases; junction bases outside the gene matches: 4. The CDR3 extends over 15 amino acids. Germline-derived CDR1 and CDR2 are MDHEN and SYDVKM. The CDR3 protein is CASSFGQGKNQPQHF. The CDR3 region has the DNA TGTGCCAGCAGTTTCGGACAGGGGAAGAATCAGCCCCAGCATTTT.

The chain is built from TRBV28 and TRBJ2-5; 8 bases are shared with TRBD1. Germline V gene sequence: CDR1 MDHEN, CDR2 SYDVKM. J gave up 0 bases and V 5 bases, and 5 bases lay outside the gene matches. This CDR3 region has 15 residues. For the CDR3, the DNA is TGTGCCAGCAGTCCGAGGACAGGGTACCAAGAGACCCAGTACTTC. It encodes CASSPRTGYQETQYF.

The V gene is TRBV19, the J gene TRBJ2-1; D is possibly TRBD2 (7 bases). Germline V CDR1 and CDR2: LNHDA, SQIVND (reference sequence). CDR3 length: 16 residues. Deletions cut 5 bases from V and 4 bases from J, with 18 bases between. The CDR3 loop is CASSPGTRGGYNEQFF. The CDR3 nucleotides are TGTGCCAGTAGTCCAGGCACAAGGGGGGGATACAATGAGCAGTTCTTC.

The chain joins TRBV6-6 to TRBJ2-6; D remains ambiguous. Trimming removed 2 bases from V and 0 bases from J, with 5 bases in between. The CDR3 loop spans 15 amino acids. The germline V gene has CDR1 MNHNY and CDR2 SVGAGI (reference sequence). CDR3 bases: TGTGCCAGCAGTTACGGCATCTCTGGGGCCAACGTCCTGACTTTC. This encodes CASSYGISGANVLTF.

This chain links TRBV7-2 with TRBJ2-7; 10 bases fit TRBD2. The V and J ends lost 5 bases and 4 bases, in that order; junction bases with no gene match: 8. This CDR3 spans 15 amino acids. CDR1 is SGHTA, CDR2 FQGNSA, per germline. The CDR3: CASSLRLAGAYEQYF. In DNA, the CDR3 is TGTGCCAGCAGCCTACGGCTAGCGGGAGCATACGAGCAGTACTTC.